This TCR beta chain is from a study of vaccination and CD4 T cells after COVID-19. Looking at the study overall: Six males and four females, two Hispanic, made up the convalescents. Overlapping spike peptides served as the stimulus for the cells. These peptides came from SARS-CoV-2 and from the common cold coronaviruses HCoV-NL63, HCoV-OC43 and HCoV-229E.

Regarding treatment: roughly 11-day PBMC culture with coronavirus spike peptide pools or control peptides (ViraFEST assay). ViraFEST sequenced TCRs after peptide-pool expansion of antigen-specific T cells. Peptide pools at roughly 10 ug/ml and IL-2 at around 10 IU/ml were added to cultures of a few million PBMCs per well. The Oncomine TCR Beta short-read assay was what sequenced the DNA obtained from cultured CD4+ T cells. Each CDR3 protein is one row after TCRdb ran MiXCR on the PCR reads. The profile covers approximately 15,000 distinct CDR3 sequences, with about two fifths appearing a single time and approximately 21% taken by the ten largest. Germline values: CDR1 MDHEN, CDR2 SYDVKM. J gave up 3 bases and V 5 bases, and 12 bases lay outside the gene matches. The CDR3 extends over 16 amino acids. A word on this clonotype: The antigen remains unidentified.

This material consisted of CD4+ T cells from blood, cultured in vitro, taken before SARS-CoV-2 vaccination. The TCR sequence derives from a human donor who had recovered from COVID-19. V and J are TRBV28 and TRBJ1-1; 7 bases line up with TRBD1. The CDR3 region is CASSPIPGQRYTEAFF. Here the CDR3 DNA reads TGTGCCAGCAGTCCGATCCCGGGACAGCGATACACTGAAGCTTTCTTT.